The 23 T cell receptor beta chains presented below share a single source sample, sequenced in a study of T-cell reconstitution after alpha-beta-depleted transplantation in children. Unique molecular identifiers were built into the TCRbeta library. TCRdb recomputed calls from the PCR reads with MiXCR, one row per CDR3 protein. The sample has roughly 670,000 distinct CDR3 sequences; 13% are singletons. This specimen consisted of PBMCs, obtained before TCRalphabeta/CD19-depleted stem cell transplant. The receptors derive from a girl aged 2 to 10 with congenital amegakaryocytic thrombocytopenia, due to receive a stem cell transplant.

Concerning this clonotype: A junction boundary mismatches the germline segment, possibly from a read error. The V call is TRBV3-1, the J call TRBJ2-4; D gene unclear. In germline, CDR1 is LGHDT, CDR2 YNNKEL (reference sequence). The length of the CDR3 is 17 residues. In nucleotides, the CDR3 is TGTGCCACCAGCCATAAGGATCGTGCGGATACCAAAAACATTCAGTACTTC. Amino acid sequence: CATSHKDRADTKNIQYF.

Ten or more counts support this clonotype. The CDR3 bases are TGCAGTGCTAACCCCGGCGGAAGCTCCTACAATGAGCAGTTCTTC. Encoded protein: CSANPGGSSYNEQFF. The gene calls are TRBV20-1 and TRBJ2-1; D not resolved. The CDR3 consists of 15 residues. Trimming pared 4 bases from V and 0 bases from J, leaving 13 bases between. Germline CDR1 DFQATT, CDR2 SNEGSKA (reference sequence).

This clonotype was seen a few times. The chain links TRBV12-3 or TRBV12-4 to TRBJ2-7, with D possibly being TRBD1 (5 bases). V shed 0 bases and J shed 0 bases, with 6 bases lying between them. The CDR3 has 14 residues. CDR3 sequence reads: CASSLADSSYEQYF. The CDR3 DNA reads as TGTGCCAGCAGTTTAGCCGACAGCTCCTACGAGCAGTACTTC.

This chain links TRBV6-2 or TRBV6-3 with TRBJ2-7; TRBD2 matches at 10 bases. CDR1 and CDR2 from the germline V gene are MNHEY and SVGEGT. V lost 5 bases, J lost 4 bases, and 5 bases stayed unmatched. CDR3 size: 14 residues. This chain's CDR3 is CASSPSGSRYEQYF. The CDR3 DNA sequence: TGTGCCAGCAGTCCTAGCGGGAGTCGGTACGAGCAGTACTTC.

J is TRBJ2-7 and V is TRBV19; a possible D gene is TRBD2 (5 bases). From germline, CDR1 is LNHDA and CDR2 SQIVND (reference sequence). Trimming took off 4 bases at V and 0 bases at J, with 10 bases between the two ends. The CDR3 runs 14 residues. The CDR3 nucleotides are TGTGCCAGTAGTAATCCGGGGATCTCCTACGAGCAGTACTTC. This translates into CASSNPGISYEQYF.

This clonotype was detected many times. V usage is TRBV27 and J usage is TRBJ2-7; 9 positions agree with TRBD2. Losses at the gene ends were 5 bases for V and 3 bases for J; bases not matched to a gene: 11. The CDR3 spans 16 residues. The germline CDR1 and CDR2 sequences are MNHEY and SMNVEV (reference sequence). The CDR3 coding sequence is TGTGCCAGCAGTCGGGCTAGCGGGGTTTCTCGCTACGAGCAGTACTTC. It encodes CASSRASGVSRYEQYF.

The table lists this clonotype with a few counts. In nucleotides, the CDR3 is TGTGCCAGCAGTTTTAGATATCCAACAGGGGTTTTCACCTTC. This sequence encodes CASSFRYPTGVFTF. The V gene is TRBV28, the J gene TRBJ1-2; 7 bases map to TRBD1. This CDR3 has 14 amino acids. After removal of 3 bases from V and 13 bases from J, the junction contained 14 bases not matched to a gene. The germline gives CDR1 MDHEN, CDR2 SYDVKM.

This clonotype was observed at least ten times. This chain uses TRBV7-2 with TRBJ2-1; TRBD2 matches 9 bases. Germline V gene lookup returns CDR1 SGHTA and CDR2 FQGNSA. The CDR3 totals 14 residues. Trimming took 10 bases from V and 4 from J; bases not matched to a gene: 8. Here the CDR3 DNA reads TGTGCCATTATGGGCGGGAGGGCTTACAATGAGCAGTTCTTC. It yields the protein CAIMGGRAYNEQFF.

This clonotype showed up many times. The genes are TRBV20-1 and TRBJ2-7; D remains ambiguous. There are 15 residues in the CDR3. The germline CDR1 and CDR2 sequences are DFQATT and SNEGSKA (reference sequence). V lost 4 bases and J 5 bases, leaving 21 bases between the germline ends. The CDR3 sequence: CSATFRSDVPNEQYF. Written as DNA, the CDR3 is TGCAGTGCTACTTTTAGGTCGGACGTGCCCAACGAGCAGTACTTC.

In regard to this clonotype: Compared with germline, one end of the junction differs, possibly owing to a read error. CDR3 nucleotide sequence: TGTGCCAGCAGCCCCTCGGCGGGTCCCAAAAACATTCAGTCCTTC. Its translation: CASSPSAGPKNIQSF. V gene TRBV27 combines with J gene TRBJ2-4; TRBD2 is a possible D gene (5 bases). CDR3 length: 15 residues. Germline CDR1 is MNHEY and CDR2 is SMNVEV (reference sequence).

This clonotype was found many times. This rearrangement joins TRBV29-1 to TRBJ2-4; D uncertain. V was shortened by 6 bases and J by 2 bases, with 11 bases between the two germline ends. Germline V gene data show CDR1 as SQVTM and CDR2 as ANQGSEA. The CDR3 extends over 13 amino acids. CDR3 nucleotide sequence: TGCAGCGTGGTCAGCTCGACCAAAAACATTCAGTACTTC. This translates into CSVVSSTKNIQYF.

There are many counts of this clonotype. The chain uses TRBV5-1 and TRBJ1-5; 9 bases are shared with TRBD1. Germline V gene data show CDR1 as SGHRS and CDR2 as YFSETQ. The CDR3 covers 17 residues. V shed 4 bases, J shed 2 bases, and the junction held 10 bases outside the gene matches. CDR3 loop: CASSPWDREDCNQPQHF. CDR3 coding DNA: TGCGCCAGCAGCCCGTGGGACAGGGAGGATTGCAATCAGCCCCAGCATTTT. The whole variable domain, filled in from reference TRBV5-1 and TRBJ1-5, reads KAGVTQTPRYLIKTRGQQVTLSCSPISGHRSVSWYQQTPGQGLQFLFEYFSETQRNKGNFPGRFSGRQFSNSRSEMNVSTLELGDSALYLCASSPWDREDCNQPQHFGDGTRLSIL.

This clonotype came up many times. The J gene is TRBJ2-7, the V gene TRBV20-1; a weak D match, TRBD1 (5 bases). Trimming left V 5 bases short and J 3 bases short, with 11 bases between. This CDR3 has 12 amino acids. The germline V gene has CDR1 DFQATT and CDR2 SNEGSKA (reference sequence). The CDR3 sequence is CSAATVNYEQYF. CDR3 coding DNA: TGCAGTGCTGCGACAGTAAACTACGAGCAGTACTTC.

This clonotype was seen repeatedly, ten times or more. At one boundary the junction diverges from the germline segment, which might be a read error. The rearrangement links TRBV2 to TRBJ2-7; tentative D call: TRBD2 (5 bases). CDR1 SNHLY and CDR2 FYNNEI come from the germline V gene. This CDR3 has 11 residues. The CDR3 sequence: CASSGLYEQYF. The CDR3 DNA is TGCGCCAGCAGCGGCCTCTACGAGCAGTACTTC.

V usage is TRBV20-1 and J usage is TRBJ2-1, with D possibly TRBD2 on 5 matching bases. Trimming removed 0 bases at V and 7 bases at J, with 16 bases between. The V gene's germline CDR1 is DFQATT and CDR2 SNEGSKA (reference sequence). There are 15 residues in the CDR3. CDR3: CSARDGVGVGNEQFF. The CDR3 nucleotides read TGCAGTGCTAGAGATGGGGTGGGAGTGGGAAATGAGCAGTTCTTC.

The chain employs TRBV15 and TRBJ2-7; D is unclear. Deletions cut 3 bases from V and 6 bases from J, with 12 bases between. The CDR3 covers 13 residues. Per the germline V gene, CDR1 is LNHNV and CDR2 is YYDKDF (reference sequence). DNA of the CDR3: TGTGCCACCAGCAGCGAGATAAAGAGCGAGCAGTACTTC. It specifies CATSSEIKSEQYF.

This clonotype was observed many times. The chain has TRBV28 and TRBJ2-1, with D possibly matching TRBD1 (5 bases). Trimming stripped 1 base from V and 10 bases from J, with 5 bases between. CDR1 and CDR2 from the germline V gene are MDHEN and SYDVKM. The CDR3 totals 11 residues. Here the CDR3 DNA reads TGTGCCAGCAGTTTATACAGGGAGCAGTTCTTC. Amino acids: CASSLYREQFF.

This clonotype was counted ten times or more. The rearrangement joins TRBV12-3 or TRBV12-4 to TRBJ2-5; D unclear. The CDR3 runs 11 residues. Trimming cost V 3 bases and J 7 bases, with 6 bases left between them. CDR3 bases: TGTGCCAGCAGTTTCCGAGCGACCCAGTACTTC. Translating it yields CASSFRATQYF.

This clonotype showed up just a few times. This chain links TRBV5-1 with TRBJ2-3; TRBD2 agrees at 7 bases. This CDR3 has 15 residues. Germline V gene lookup returns CDR1 SGHRS and CDR2 YFSETQ. The V and J ends lost 2 bases and 1 base, in that order; junction bases with no gene match: 4. CDR3 region: CASSFAGVGTDTQYF. The CDR3 region has the DNA TGCGCCAGCAGCTTTGCGGGAGTGGGCACAGATACGCAGTATTTT.

This clonotype turned up a few times. V usage is TRBV18 and J usage is TRBJ2-1; 11 bases are shared with TRBD2. Germline CDR1 and CDR2: KGHSH and LQKENI. J was trimmed by 5 bases and V by 2 bases; bases with no gene match: 2. There are 15 residues in the CDR3. CDR3 loop: CASSPLTSGDNEQFF. Here the CDR3 DNA reads TGTGCCAGCTCACCATTGACTAGCGGGGACAATGAGCAGTTCTTC.

The J gene is TRBJ2-3, the V gene TRBV6-1, with D unclear. The V gene's germline CDR1 is MNHNS and CDR2 SASEGT. V was trimmed by 5 bases and J by 3 bases, leaving 15 bases between them. This CDR3 region has 15 residues. CDR3 protein: CASSRTLAETDTQYF. The CDR3 DNA is TGTGCCAGCAGTAGGACCCTGGCGGAAACAGATACGCAGTATTTT.

The chain couples TRBV29-1 to TRBJ1-2; D gene unclear. V was shortened by 3 bases and J by 2 bases, with 16 bases between the two germline ends. This CDR3 has 15 residues. Germline CDR1 is SQVTM and CDR2 is ANQGSEA. In nucleotides, the CDR3 is TGCAGCGTTGATCTCACCCTCCTAGGAAACTATGGCTACACCTTC. Translated: CSVDLTLLGNYGYTF.

This clonotype has at least ten counts. The chain uses TRBV20-1 and TRBJ2-1, with a weak D call TRBD1 (5 bases). V lost 4 bases, J lost 3 bases, and 19 bases lay in between. Germline values: CDR1 DFQATT, CDR2 SNEGSKA (reference sequence). The CDR3 contains 16 residues. The CDR3 loop reads CSATQSDSPRYNEQFF. The CDR3 bases are TGCAGTGCTACACAATCAGACAGCCCGCGCTACAATGAGCAGTTCTTC.